This T cell receptor (beta chain) was found in a study of blood T cell repertoires in COVID-19. At the level of the study: T cells, B-cell-depleted T cells, or PBMCs provided the cDNA or gDNA that served as material.

CDR3 length equals 16 residues. Trimming took 2 bases from V and 0 from J, leaving 11 bases between them. Germline V gene sequence: CDR1 MDHEN, CDR2 SYDVKM. Authors' processing steps: Reference gene primer amplification gave nucleated cell count estimates. Sequencing was performed with immunoSEQ multiplex PCR; in TCRdb, only in-frame clones are kept and a portion is missing. The V and J calls and the clone size are those of that table, but D and trimming were determined from the DNA. This sample has a few hundred thousand clones; over 70% occur once, and the top ten carry about 2.9%. Participants' reported clinical history set cohort assignment. The study recruited exposed participants who had met a COVID-19 case within 2 weeks before entry.

This clonotype was obtained from a woman aged 40 to 50 who had been exposed to COVID-19. V gene TRBV28 combines with J gene TRBJ1-5, with D tentatively TRBD1 (5 bases). The specimen sequenced was PBMCs or T cells enriched from blood (not recorded which). The CDR3, as DNA: TGTGCCAGCAGTTTAGGATACAGGAGTAGCAATCAGCCCCAGCATTTT. It translates to CASSLGYRSSNQPQHF.